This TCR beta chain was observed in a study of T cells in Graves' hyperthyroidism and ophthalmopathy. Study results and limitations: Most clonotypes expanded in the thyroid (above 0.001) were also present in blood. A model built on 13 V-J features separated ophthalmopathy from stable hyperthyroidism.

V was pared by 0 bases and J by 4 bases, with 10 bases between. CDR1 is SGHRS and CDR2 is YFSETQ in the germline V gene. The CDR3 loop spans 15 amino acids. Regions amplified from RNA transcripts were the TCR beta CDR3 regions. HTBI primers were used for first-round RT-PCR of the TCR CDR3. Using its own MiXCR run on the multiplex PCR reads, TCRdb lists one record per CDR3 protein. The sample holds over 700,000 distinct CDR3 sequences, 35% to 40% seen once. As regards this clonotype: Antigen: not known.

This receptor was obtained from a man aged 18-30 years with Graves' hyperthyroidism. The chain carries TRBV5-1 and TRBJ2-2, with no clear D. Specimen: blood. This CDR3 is CASSLANGSTGELFF. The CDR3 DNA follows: TGCGCCAGCAGCTTGGCCAATGGGTCCACCGGGGAGCTGTTTTTT.